This T cell receptor (beta chain) was sequenced for a study of T cell responses to AZD1222 COVID-19 vaccine. Findings of the study overall: Only six or seven AZD1222 recipients tested seropositive at baseline. Dominant at 160-218 and 743-854, vaccine-associated CD4 TCRs also spanned spike. The donor group comprised mostly white British people and more females; the analysis possibly underestimated clonal diversity.

Sequencing was performed with immunoSEQ multiplex PCR; in TCRdb, only in-frame clones are kept and a portion is missing. The sample carries under 85,000 clones, about nine tenths recorded once. Turning to this clone: Antigen: not known.

This material consisted of peripheral blood, taken 28 days after the second AZD1222 dose. This clonotype originated in an adult who received the AZD1222 COVID-19 vaccine.

This chain's CDR3 is CASRSGQGATEAFF. The DNA for the CDR3 is TGTGCCAGCAGAAGTGGACAGGGGGCAACTGAAGCTTTCTTT. The chain carries TRBV6-4 and TRBJ1-1; 11 bases map to TRBD1. The CDR3 extends over 14 amino acids. CDR1 MRHNA and CDR2 SNTAGT come from the germline V gene. The ends lost 6 bases at V and 5 bases at J; junction bases unmatched: 5.